The 14 T cell receptor beta chains in this list originate from one sample, sequenced in a study of T cell repertoires in cytomegalovirus infection. TCRdb reanalysed the reads using MiXCR and keeps one entry per CDR3 protein. The sample includes more than 650,000 distinct CDR3 sequences, 35% to 45% of them seen just once. The sequencing input was PBMCs. The receptors were gathered from a human donor in good health (CMV status not recorded). Some clones in this sample may be carry-over from other donors' samples.

This chain uses TRBV2 with TRBJ2-1, with 14 bases aligning to TRBD2. Germline CDR1 is SNHLY and CDR2 is FYNNEI. V lost 4 bases and J lost 7; bases outside the gene matches: 3. This CDR3 comprises 15 residues. Written as DNA, the CDR3 is TGTGCCAGCAGTGGGACTAGCGGGAGGTATAATGAGCAGTTCTTC. It translates to CASSGTSGRYNEQFF. Using reference TRBV2 and TRBJ2-1 for the parts outside the CDR3, the full variable domain is EPEVTQTPSHQVTQMGQEVILRCVPISNHLYFYWYRQILGQKVEFLVSFYNNEISEKSEIFDDQFSVERPDGSNFTLKIRSTKLEDSAMYFCASSGTSGRYNEQFFGPGTRLTVL.

This chain joins TRBV5-6 and TRBJ1-3, with D tentatively TRBD1 (6 bases). CDR1 SGHDT and CDR2 YYEEEE come from the germline V gene. The V end was cut by 0 bases, the J end by 0 bases, with 16 bases between. The CDR3 consists of 18 residues. DNA for the CDR3: TGTGCCAGCAGCTTGGATGGGGGCAGTGCTTTCTCTGGAAACACCATATATTTT. Translated: CASSLDGGSAFSGNTIYF.

Worth noting for this clonotype: A much larger clone differs by one base, so this may be a read error. The CDR3 DNA sequence: TGTGCCAGAAGCTCTAATTGGCGGGGCCGCTCTGGAAACACCATATATTTT. Its translation: CARSSNWRGRSGNTIYF. The chain recombines TRBV7-2 with TRBJ1-3; D is possibly TRBD1 (5 bases). The CDR3 sequence is 17 residues long. In germline, CDR1 is SGHTA, CDR2 FQGNSA. Based on the CDR3 plus reference TRBV7-2 and TRBJ1-3, the full variable domain is GAGVSQSPSNKVTEKGKDVELRCDPISGHTALYWYRQSLGQGLEFLIYFQGNSAPDKSGLPSDRFSAERTGGSVSTLTIQRTQQEDSAVYLCARSSNWRGRSGNTIYFGEGSWLTVV.

This clonotype was seen just once. The V gene is TRBV29-1, the J gene TRBJ2-1, with D unclear. Germline assignment: CDR1 SQVTM and CDR2 ANQGSEA. Trimming stripped 0 bases from V and 2 bases from J, with 11 bases between. The CDR3 runs to 15 residues. CDR3 coding DNA: TGCAGCGTTGAAGACCCCAGCCCAACCTACAATGAGCAGTTCTTC. Amino acid sequence: CSVEDPSPTYNEQFF.

To note about this clonotype: A much larger clone is a single base away; this may be a read error. J is TRBJ2-5 and V is TRBV6-5, with D hard to call. This CDR3 is 13 amino acids long. The germline V gene encodes CDR1 MNHEY and CDR2 SVGAGI. The CDR3 sequence is CARSYSLGETQYF. The DNA of the CDR3 is TGTGCCCGCAGTTACTCTCTGGGAGAGACCCAGTACTTC.

This clonotype was observed a handful of times. This chain links TRBV29-1 with TRBJ2-7; no definite D call. CDR1 and CDR2 from the germline V gene are SQVTM and ANQGSEA. V lost 1 base and J 2 bases, leaving 12 bases between the germline ends. This CDR3 has 14 residues. The CDR3 sequence is CSVEVTGPTYEQYF. The CDR3 DNA is TGCAGCGTTGAAGTTACCGGGCCCACCTACGAGCAGTACTTC.

The sample holds a few counts of this clonotype. The J gene is TRBJ1-2, the V gene TRBV11-2, with D maybe TRBD1 (6 bases). V was pared by 2 bases and J by 8 bases, with 15 bases between. This CDR3 region has 14 residues. Germline CDR1 reads SGHAT; CDR2 reads FQNNGV. CDR3 DNA sequence: TGTGCCAGCAGCTTAAGCAGGGGTGCGGGAGGCTACACCTTC. Protein product: CASSLSRGAGGYTF.

Comment on this clonotype: This may stem from a read error, because a much larger clone lies one nucleotide away. V usage is TRBV12-3 or TRBV12-4 and J usage is TRBJ2-2, with D unresolved. V dropped 6 bases and J dropped 6 bases, with 5 bases sitting between them. CDR3 length: 11 residues. As DNA, the CDR3 is TGTGCCAGCAGCCATTCCGGGGAGCTGTTTTTT. As protein: CASSHSGELFF.

The rearrangement uses TRBV30 and TRBJ2-1; D assignment may be TRBD1 or TRBD2 (7 bases each). This CDR3 has 12 residues. Germline V gene data show CDR1 as GTSNPN and CDR2 as SVGIG (reference sequence). V was pared by 0 bases and J by 13 bases, with 13 bases between. CDR3 region: CAWSVRGDSQFF. The CDR3 coding sequence is TGTGCCTGGAGTGTACGGGGGGACAGTCAGTTCTTC.

The chain uses TRBV7-2 and TRBJ2-1; TRBD1 matches 8 bases. J gave up 1 base and V 4 bases, and 9 bases lay outside the gene matches. This CDR3 is 17 amino acids long. Germline V CDR1 and CDR2: SGHTA, FQGNSA. CDR3 region: CASSSMTGTGSYNEQFF. Written as DNA, the CDR3 is TGTGCCAGCAGCTCAATGACCGGGACAGGATCCTACAATGAGCAGTTCTTC. The entire variable domain, with the rest obtained from reference TRBV7-2 and TRBJ2-1, is as follows: GAGVSQSPSNKVTEKGKDVELRCDPISGHTALYWYRQSLGQGLEFLIYFQGNSAPDKSGLPSDRFSAERTGGSVSTLTIQRTQQEDSAVYLCASSSMTGTGSYNEQFFGPGTRLTVL.

This clonotype was detected a few times. V usage is TRBV5-1 and J usage is TRBJ1-3, with D possibly matching TRBD1 (5 bases). V was shortened by 4 bases and J by 0 bases, with 14 bases between the two germline ends. The germline gives CDR1 SGHRS, CDR2 YFSETQ. The CDR3 is 16 residues long. The CDR3 region is CASSRGPMDSGNTIYF. The CDR3 coding sequence is TGCGCCAGCAGCAGGGGCCCCATGGACTCTGGAAACACCATATATTTT.

This clonotype was picked up a small number of times. The chain employs TRBV12-3 or TRBV12-4 and TRBJ2-1; D uncertain. V shed 5 bases and J shed 0 bases, with 17 bases lying between them. CDR3 length: 17 amino acids. The CDR3 spells CASSLARYTNSYNEQFF. The CDR3 DNA sequence: TGTGCCAGCAGTCTTGCCCGATACACGAACTCCTACAATGAGCAGTTCTTC.

This clonotype came up a few times. This chain joins TRBV7-2 and TRBJ1-3, with 9 bases matching TRBD1. Germline trimming cut 2 bases from V and 2 bases from J; bases unmatched to any gene: 10. The V gene's germline CDR1 is SGHTA and CDR2 FQGNSA. The CDR3 covers 18 residues. CDR3 sequence (DNA): TGTGCCAGCAGCTTACTTCCTGTGACAGGGGGGACTGGAAACACCATATATTTT. Translating gives CASSLLPVTGGTGNTIYF.

This clonotype has more than one count but fewer than ten. This chain links TRBV7-9 with TRBJ2-7; D is perhaps TRBD2 (7 bases). CDR3 length: 15 amino acids. Looked up from germline, CDR1 is SEHNR and CDR2 is FQNEAQ (reference sequence). Trimming stripped 0 bases from V and 3 bases from J, with 12 bases between. CDR3: CASSLAGGGLYEQYF. As DNA, the CDR3 is TGTGCCAGCAGCTTAGCGGGAGGGGGTCTCTACGAGCAGTACTTC. Full variable domain (rest looked up from reference TRBV7-9 and TRBJ2-7): DTGVSQNPRHKITKRGQNVTFRCDPISEHNRLYWYRQTLGQGPEFLTYFQNEAQLEKSRLLSDRFSAERPKGSFSTLEIQRTEQGDSAMYLCASSLAGGGLYEQYFGPGTRLTVT.